Below, one T cell receptor beta chain is given with its context. These data originate in a study of blood T cell repertoires in COVID-19. Study-wide context: Donors in the United States, Italy and Spain gave samples during acute or convalescent COVID-19. The cDNA or gDNA used as material had been derived from T cells, B-cell-depleted T cells, or PBMCs.

J was trimmed by 0 bases and V by 2 bases; bases with no gene match: 4. This CDR3 region has 15 residues. CDR1 MNHEY and CDR2 SVGEGT come from the germline V gene. Original processing notes: By means of reference gene primer amplification, nucleated cell counts were estimated. Repertoires were generated with immunoSEQ multiplex PCR, while TCRdb's copy carries only in-frame clones and drops some. V and J calls and clone size are given by that table; D and trimming were obtained from the DNA. Of some 400,000 clones listed, nearly 90% are singletons. The sample comprised peripheral blood. The genes are TRBV6-2 or TRBV6-3 and TRBJ2-7; 7 bases are shared with TRBD1. The sequence came from a man aged 18 to 30 with active or convalescent COVID-19. The CDR3 sequence is CASSYRTGVSYEQYF. The CDR3 coding sequence is TGTGCCAGCAGTTACAGGACAGGAGTCTCCTACGAGCAGTACTTC.